This T cell receptor beta chain was captured in a study of cytomegalovirus exposure and HLA in healthy donors. Findings and caveats of the study: Across donors, most TCRs were seen rarely, yet some public ones were widespread. For cytomegalovirus status, the classifier reportedly gave diagnoses with high specificity and sensitivity. A few CMV-associated chains were confirmed in vitro to be specific for CMV antigens.

It was the roughly 130-subject validation cohort, separate from the roughly 700-subject first cohort, to which the donors belonged. The CDR3 is 17 amino acids. Germline trimming cut 0 bases from V and 9 bases from J; bases unmatched to any gene: 9. Germline V gene lookup returns CDR1 SGDLS and CDR2 YYNGEE. Method: immunoSEQ multiplex PCR; TCRdb's copy keeps in-frame clones and lacks some. The sample contains about 150,000 clones, 85% to 90% of which appear only once. Note on this clone: Its antigen is unknown.

The chain has TRBV9 and TRBJ2-5; 15 bases match TRBD2. The sequencing sample was made of PBMCs. This receptor was identified in a woman younger than 30 in good health and CMV-seropositive. CDR3 nucleotides: TGTGCCAGCAGCGTAGACCCTGGGACTAGCGGGAGGAGTCCCCAGTACTTC. Translation gives CASSVDPGTSGRSPQYF.